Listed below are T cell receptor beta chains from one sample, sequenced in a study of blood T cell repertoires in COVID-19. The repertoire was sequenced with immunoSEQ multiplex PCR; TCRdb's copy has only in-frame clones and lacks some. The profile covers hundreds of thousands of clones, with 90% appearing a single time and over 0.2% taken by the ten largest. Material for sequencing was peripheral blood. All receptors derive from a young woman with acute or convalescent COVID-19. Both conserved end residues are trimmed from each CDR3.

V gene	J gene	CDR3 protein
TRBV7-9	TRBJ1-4	ASSIRPGQGREKLF
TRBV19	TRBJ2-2	ASTRGRGRAGELF
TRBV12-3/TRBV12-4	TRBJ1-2	ASSLTRAYGYT
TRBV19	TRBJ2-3	ASSINDRTGSPQQY
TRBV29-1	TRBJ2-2	SVLPDRAGELF
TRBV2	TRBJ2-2	ASSEATRGELF
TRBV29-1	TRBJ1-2	SVARGLSGNYGYT
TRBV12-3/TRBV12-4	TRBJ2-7	ASSLVRGYEQY
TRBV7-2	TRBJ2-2	ASSFPSGGGNTGELF
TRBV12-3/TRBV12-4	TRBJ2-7	ASRGASHEQY
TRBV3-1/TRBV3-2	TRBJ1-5	ASSPSDRGQPQH
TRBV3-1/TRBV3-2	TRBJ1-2	ASSHGQGGYT
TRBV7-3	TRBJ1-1	ASSTAGGSTEAF
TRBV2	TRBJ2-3	ASSGQGAADTQY
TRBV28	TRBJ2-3	ASSSAGVDTQY
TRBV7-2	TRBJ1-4	ASSPGWGNEKLF
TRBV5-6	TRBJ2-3	ASSLVGAFGTDTQY
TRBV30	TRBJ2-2	AWSGYRNTGELF
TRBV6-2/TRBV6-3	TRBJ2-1	ASSSSGGAGNEQF
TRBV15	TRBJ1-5	ATSGTVNQPQH
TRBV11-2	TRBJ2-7	ASSLGQSYEQY
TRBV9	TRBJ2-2	ASSARGVNTGELF
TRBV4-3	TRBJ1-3	ASSQEPGQGAGNTIY
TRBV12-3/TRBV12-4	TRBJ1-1	ASSPDRATEAF
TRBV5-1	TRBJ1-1	ASGITDTDTEAF
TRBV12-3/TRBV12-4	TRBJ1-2	ASSPTGTYGYT